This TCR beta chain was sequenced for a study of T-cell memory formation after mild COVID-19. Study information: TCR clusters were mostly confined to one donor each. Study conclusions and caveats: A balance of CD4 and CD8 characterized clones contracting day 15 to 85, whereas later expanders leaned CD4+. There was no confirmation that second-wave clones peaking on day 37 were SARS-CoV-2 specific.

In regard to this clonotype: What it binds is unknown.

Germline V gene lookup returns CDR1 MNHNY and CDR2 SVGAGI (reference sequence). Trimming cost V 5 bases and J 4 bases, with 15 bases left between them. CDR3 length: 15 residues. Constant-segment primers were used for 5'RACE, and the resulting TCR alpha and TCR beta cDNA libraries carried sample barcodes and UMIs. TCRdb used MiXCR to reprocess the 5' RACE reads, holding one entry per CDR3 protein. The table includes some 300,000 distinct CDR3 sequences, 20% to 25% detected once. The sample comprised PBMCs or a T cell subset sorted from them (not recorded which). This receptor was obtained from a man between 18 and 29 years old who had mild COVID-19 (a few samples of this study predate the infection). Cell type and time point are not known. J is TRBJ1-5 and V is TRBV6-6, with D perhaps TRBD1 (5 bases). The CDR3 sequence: CASSEGTAPNQPQHF. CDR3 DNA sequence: TGTGCCAGCAGTGAGGGGACGGCGCCTAATCAGCCCCAGCATTTT.